Below, 14 T cell receptor beta chains from the same sample are listed, as sequenced in a study of blood T cell repertoires in COVID-19. Method: immunoSEQ multiplex PCR; TCRdb's copy keeps in-frame clones and lacks some. The repertoire holds around 20,000 clones, with more than 85% as singletons. Sample: peripheral blood. Receptors originate from a woman aged 60-70 years with active COVID-19.

The chain employs TRBV12-3 or TRBV12-4 and TRBJ1-1; a possible D gene is TRBD1 (5 bases). The CDR3 sequence is 12 residues long. V lost 3 bases, J lost 10 bases, and 12 bases lay in between. DNA for the CDR3: TGTGCCAGCAGTTTCAAGGGGCATGGAGCTTTCTTT. Amino acid sequence: CASSFKGHGAFF.

This chain links TRBV11-2 with TRBJ2-2; D is unresolved. The CDR3 extends over 14 amino acids. Germline CDR1 reads SGHAT; CDR2 reads FQNNGV. V lost 5 bases and J lost 4, with 11 bases in between. The DNA for the CDR3 is TGTGCCAGCAGCCGCAACCGAGGCACCGGGGAGCTGTTTTTT. This gives the protein CASSRNRGTGELFF.

The V call is TRBV9, the J call TRBJ1-3, with D perhaps matching TRBD1 (5 bases). The V end lost 3 bases, the J end lost 4 bases, and 11 bases lay between the germline ends. The CDR3 consists of 14 residues. Germline V gives CDR1 SGDLS, CDR2 YYNGEE. CDR3 residues: CASSARVDGNTIYF. Here the CDR3 DNA reads TGTGCCAGCAGCGCCAGGGTAGACGGAAACACCATATATTTT.

The chain recombines TRBV21-1 with TRBJ2-1; TRBD2 reflects the table's D call only, with no check against the DNA. TRBV21-1 is labeled a pseudogene. The CDR3 runs to 14 residues. Here the CDR3 DNA reads TGTGCCAGCAGGGACCACATGGGGGGCAATGAGCAGTTCTTC. This translates into CASRDHMGGNEQFF.

This chain connects TRBV9 to TRBJ1-6; TRBD1 might be the D (5 bases). CDR3 length equals 14 residues. Germline V gives CDR1 SGDLS, CDR2 YYNGEE. Trimming removed 0 bases at V and 5 bases at J, with 6 bases between. The DNA of the CDR3 is TGTGCCAGCAGCGTAGGGGGGGATAATTCACCCCTCCACTTT. It yields the protein CASSVGGDNSPLHF.

The chain carries TRBV5-5 and TRBJ2-1, with D uncertain. V was shortened by 5 bases and J by 4 bases, with 13 bases between the two germline ends. There are 14 residues in the CDR3. Looked up from germline, CDR1 is SGHKS and CDR2 is YYEKEE (reference sequence). The CDR3 coding sequence is TGTGCCAGCAGACTTACCCATTTATACAATGAGCAGTTCTTC. Translated: CASRLTHLYNEQFF.

This clone was found a few times. The gene calls are TRBV7-8 and TRBJ1-5; no clear D. The CDR3 length is 17 residues. Trimming cost V 7 bases and J 3 bases, with 22 bases left between them. CDR1 and CDR2 from the germline V gene are SGHVS and FQNEAQ. The CDR3 loop is CASIPTGKRRLNQPQHF. The CDR3 DNA reads as TGTGCCAGCATCCCCACTGGCAAGCGACGCCTCAATCAGCCCCAGCATTTT.

This chain links TRBV6-2 or TRBV6-3 with TRBJ2-1, with TRBD2 matching over 13 bases. CDR3 length: 16 amino acids. The germline V gene has CDR1 MNHEY and CDR2 SVGEGT. V shed 5 bases, J shed 2 bases, and the junction held 3 bases outside the gene matches. CDR3 bases: TGTGCCAGCAGTCAAGGACTAGCGGGGGCCTACAATGAGCAGTTCTTC. Translating gives CASSQGLAGAYNEQFF.

The rearrangement uses TRBV5-1 and TRBJ2-7; the D gene is possibly TRBD2 (7 bases). The CDR3 is made up of 14 amino acids. In germline, CDR1 is SGHRS, CDR2 YFSETQ. Trimming stripped 6 bases from V and 2 bases from J, with 15 bases between. In nucleotides, the CDR3 is TGCGCCAGCACGGTAGGCGGGGGCACCTACGAGCAGTACTTC. Protein product: CASTVGGGTYEQYF. The whole variable domain, remainder taken from reference TRBV5-1 and TRBJ2-7, is KAGVTQTPRYLIKTRGQQVTLSCSPISGHRSVSWYQQTPGQGLQFLFEYFSETQRNKGNFPGRFSGRQFSNSRSEMNVSTLELGDSALYLCASTVGGGTYEQYFGPGTRLTVT.

This chain links TRBV5-4 with TRBJ2-4; D not certain. The germline CDR1 and CDR2 sequences are SGHNT and YYREEE (reference sequence). Trimming left V 0 bases short and J 5 bases short, with 12 bases between. The CDR3 covers 15 residues. In nucleotides, the CDR3 is TGTGCCAGCAGCTTGGTGGGCAATACGCAAAACATTCAGTACTTC. It is translated as CASSLVGNTQNIQYF.

V gene TRBV18 combines with J gene TRBJ2-3; D remains ambiguous. This CDR3 contains 14 residues. V was cut by 5 bases and J by 4 bases, with 13 bases left in between. Germline CDR1 is KGHSH and CDR2 is LQKENI. CDR3 DNA sequence: TGTGCCAGCTCAAAGGCCAGGAACGCAGATACGCAGTATTTT. This sequence encodes CASSKARNADTQYF.

A single count supports this clone. V and J are TRBV9 and TRBJ1-2; TRBD1 might be the D (6 bases). Germline CDR1 and CDR2: SGDLS and YYNGEE. This CDR3 is built from 14 residues. With 2 bases removed from V and 4 bases from J, the gap between germline ends came to 12 bases. The CDR3 nucleotides read TGTGCCAGCAGCGTGGGACAAAGACTCTATGGCTACACCTTC. This encodes CASSVGQRLYGYTF. The full variable domain, in which reference TRBV9 and TRBJ1-2 provide the parts outside the CDR3, is DSGVTQTPKHLITATGQRVTLRCSPRSGDLSVYWYQQSLDQGLQFLIQYYNGEERAKGNILERFSAQQFPDLHSELNLSSLELGDSALYFCASSVGQRLYGYTFGSGTRLTVV.

This clone has only one observation. The chain uses TRBV5-5 and TRBJ1-1; 9 bases are shared with TRBD1. Germline values: CDR1 SGHKS, CDR2 YYEKEE (reference sequence). There are 14 residues in the CDR3. The V gene end was trimmed by 3 bases and the J gene end by 4 bases; junction bases not matched to a gene: 4. In nucleotides, the CDR3 is TGTGCCAGCAGCTCCTGGACAGGGGCCACTGAAGCTTTCTTT. It specifies CASSSWTGATEAFF.

The chain combines TRBV6-4 with TRBJ2-7; 9 positions match TRBD2. With V trimmed by 3 bases and J by 2 bases, 5 bases remained unmatched. From germline, CDR1 is MRHNA and CDR2 SNTAGT. CDR3 length equals 15 residues. The CDR3 nucleotides read TGTGCCAGCAGTGAAGTAGCGGGGGAGACCTACGAGCAGTACTTC. It specifies CASSEVAGETYEQYF.